One and the same sample provided the 7 T cell receptor beta chains below, sequenced in a study of beta chain features in type 1 diabetes listed by TCRdb under 2018. Receptors were amplified or captured by the immunoSEQ multiplex PCR assay. The entire amount of isolated RNA was reverse transcribed using the High Capacity cDNA Reverse Transcription Kit, so the sequenced TCRB transcripts were expressed ones. TCRdb obtained this table from immuneACCESS and retained in-frame rearrangements with V and J assigned. These tables miss some clones; where compared with another copy, unresolved V genes account for less than half of the shortfall, and the remainder is unexplained. For this sample the table gives about 320,000 clones, of which 11% to 15% were detected only once. The ten largest clones capture over 5% of the sample. Specimen: central memory CD4+ T cells from blood. The receptor source for this set is a man aged 30-40 years in good health.

The J gene is TRBJ2-5, the V gene TRBV5-1; 10 bases agree with TRBD1. The germline gives CDR1 SGHRS, CDR2 YFSETQ. V gave up 5 bases and J gave up 2 bases; unmatched junction bases: 9. There are 16 residues in the CDR3. The CDR3, as DNA: TGCGCCAGCAGTCGGTCCGGGACAGGGGATCAAGAGACCCAGTACTTC. It is translated as CASSRSGTGDQETQYF.

V usage is TRBV29-1 and J usage is TRBJ1-2, with D possibly matching TRBD1 (5 bases). CDR1 is SQVTM and CDR2 is ANQGSEA in the germline V gene. The CDR3 loop spans 13 amino acids. The V and J ends lost 2 bases and 10 bases respectively, with 17 bases between them. In DNA form, the CDR3 reads TGCAGCGTTGAATTCGGGGGGAAAGGAGTCTACACCTTC. This codes for CSVEFGGKGVYTF. Complete variable domain (other parts from reference TRBV29-1 and TRBJ1-2): SAVISQKPSRDICQRGTSLTIQCQVDSQVTMMFWYRQQPGQSLTLIATANQGSEATYESGFVIDKFPISRPNLTFSTLTVSNMSPEDSSIYLCSVEFGGKGVYTFGSGTRLTVV.

The chain links TRBV18 to TRBJ2-2; D is undetermined. In germline, CDR1 is KGHSH, CDR2 LQKENI. V lost 3 bases and J 3 bases, leaving 8 bases between the germline ends. The CDR3 spans 14 residues. For the CDR3, the DNA is TGTGCCAGCTCACCTCAAGTTGACACCGGGGAGCTGTTTTTT. Encoded protein: CASSPQVDTGELFF.

V gene TRBV4-3 combines with J gene TRBJ2-7; 8 nucleotides agree with TRBD1. Germline CDR1 is LGHNA and CDR2 is YSLEER. With V trimmed by 4 bases and J by 6 bases, 2 bases remained unmatched. This CDR3 spans 12 amino acids. CDR3 DNA: TGCGCCAGCAGCCTCGGACAGGGCGAGCAGTACTTC. Protein: CASSLGQGEQYF.

Here the CDR3 reads CAWRGGTLYEQYV. CDR3 bases: TGTGCCTGGAGGGGGGGGACACTGTACGAGCAGTACGTC. The rearrangement links TRBV30 to TRBJ2-7; D is perhaps TRBD2 (7 bases). Germline V gives CDR1 GTSNPN, CDR2 SVGIG (reference sequence). This CDR3 region has 13 residues. V was pared by 3 bases and J by 4 bases, with 13 bases between.

This clone was seen more than once but under ten times. The gene calls are TRBV25-1 and TRBJ1-1, with D unclear. The CDR3 extends over 12 amino acids. Germline assignment: CDR1 MGHDK and CDR2 SYGVNS. Trimming shortened V by 8 bases and J by 11 bases, and 18 bases separated the two germline ends. CDR3 region: CASGDPGWPAFF. CDR3 DNA sequence: TGTGCCAGCGGGGATCCGGGGTGGCCCGCTTTCTTT.

Only a few counts were recorded for this clone. Other DNA sequences of this sample code for an identical CDR3. CDR3 sequence: CASSLDGGTYGYTF. Here the CDR3 DNA reads TGCGCCAGCAGCTTGGATGGAGGGACCTATGGCTACACCTTC. The chain has TRBV5-1 and TRBJ1-2; a possible D gene is TRBD1 (5 bases). Trimming stripped 0 bases from V and 4 bases from J, with 10 bases between. The CDR3 has 14 amino acids. Germline lookup yields CDR1 SGHRS and CDR2 YFSETQ. Full variable domain (missing parts from reference TRBV5-1 and TRBJ1-2): KAGVTQTPRYLIKTRGQQVTLSCSPISGHRSVSWYQQTPGQGLQFLFEYFSETQRNKGNFPGRFSGRQFSNSRSEMNVSTLELGDSALYLCASSLDGGTYGYTFGSGTRLTVV.